This T cell receptor (beta chain) was profiled in a study of T cells in Graves' hyperthyroidism and ophthalmopathy. On the study more broadly: Pretreatment peripheral blood was obtained at initial diagnosis.

The CDR3 contains 14 residues. The V gene's germline CDR1 is MDHEN and CDR2 SYDVKM. With 5 bases removed from V and 1 base from J, the gap between germline ends came to 11 bases. RNA transcripts provided the source from which TCR beta CDR3 regions were amplified. The HTBI primer set was used in a first-round RT-PCR of the TCR CDR3. TCRdb re-derived calls from the multiplex PCR reads in MiXCR, one entry per CDR3 protein. The sample carries 450,000 to 650,000 distinct CDR3 sequences, roughly 18% recorded once. For this clonotype: The CDR3 carries no conserved terminal phenylalanine or tryptophan, so it likely arises from a read error.

Clinical symptoms, serum thyroxine and TRAb, thyroid ultrasound and orbital computed tomography together formed the diagnostic basis. The clonotype was recovered from a woman under 30 with Graves' ophthalmopathy. The genes are TRBV28 and TRBJ1-1; maybe TRBD1 (6 bases). What was sequenced was blood. CDR3 sequence (DNA): TGTGCCAGCAGTGCGCGGACAGAGAACACTGAAGCTTTCCTT. It codes for CASSARTENTEAFL.